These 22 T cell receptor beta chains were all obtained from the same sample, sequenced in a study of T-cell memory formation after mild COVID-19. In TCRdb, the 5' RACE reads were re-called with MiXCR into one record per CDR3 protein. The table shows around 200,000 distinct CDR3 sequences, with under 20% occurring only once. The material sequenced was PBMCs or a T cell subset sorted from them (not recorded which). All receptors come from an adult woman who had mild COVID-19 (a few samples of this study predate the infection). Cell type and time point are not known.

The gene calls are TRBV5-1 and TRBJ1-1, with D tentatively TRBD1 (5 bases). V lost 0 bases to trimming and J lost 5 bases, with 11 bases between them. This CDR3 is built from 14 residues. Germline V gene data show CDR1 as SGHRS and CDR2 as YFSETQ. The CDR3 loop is CASSLVGEWTEAFF. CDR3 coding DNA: TGCGCCAGCAGCTTGGTAGGGGAATGGACTGAAGCTTTCTTT.

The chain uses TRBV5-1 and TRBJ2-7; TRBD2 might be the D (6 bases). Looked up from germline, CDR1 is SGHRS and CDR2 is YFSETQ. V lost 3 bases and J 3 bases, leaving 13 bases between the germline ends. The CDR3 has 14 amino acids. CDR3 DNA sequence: TGCGCCAGCAGCTCGCCACTAGCTAGCTACGAGCAGTACTTC. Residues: CASSSPLASYEQYF.

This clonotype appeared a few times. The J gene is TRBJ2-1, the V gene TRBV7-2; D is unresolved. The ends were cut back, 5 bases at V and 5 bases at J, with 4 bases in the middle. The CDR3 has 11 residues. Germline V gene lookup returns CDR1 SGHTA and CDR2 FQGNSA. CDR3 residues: CASSLHNEQFF. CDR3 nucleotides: TGTGCCAGCAGCCTCCACAATGAGCAGTTCTTC.

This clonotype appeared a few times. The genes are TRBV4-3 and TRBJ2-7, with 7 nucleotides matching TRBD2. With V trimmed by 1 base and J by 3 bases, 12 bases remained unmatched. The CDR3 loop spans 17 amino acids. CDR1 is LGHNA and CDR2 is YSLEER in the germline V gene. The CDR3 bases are TGCGCCAGCAGCCAAGCCCGTGCTATGGCGGGAGACTACGAGCAGTACTTC. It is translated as CASSQARAMAGDYEQYF.

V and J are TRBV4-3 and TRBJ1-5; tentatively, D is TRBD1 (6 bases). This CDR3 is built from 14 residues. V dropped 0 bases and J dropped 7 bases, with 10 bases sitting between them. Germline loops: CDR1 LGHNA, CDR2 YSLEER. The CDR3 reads CASSQEDRGQPQHF. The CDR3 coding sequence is TGCGCCAGCAGCCAAGAGGACAGAGGGCAGCCCCAGCATTTT.

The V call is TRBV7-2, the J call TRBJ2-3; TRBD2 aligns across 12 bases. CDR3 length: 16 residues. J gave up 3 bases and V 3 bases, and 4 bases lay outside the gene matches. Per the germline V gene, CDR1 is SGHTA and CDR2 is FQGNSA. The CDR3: CASSLRLAGETDTQYF. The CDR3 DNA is TGTGCCAGCAGCTTGCGACTAGCGGGAGAAACAGATACGCAGTATTTT.

The DNA of the CDR3 is TGTGCCAGCAGCCAAGATAACAGGGGTGTGGGGAAGACCCAGTACTTC. It yields the protein CASSQDNRGVGKTQYF. The chain carries TRBV4-2 and TRBJ2-5; 7 bases are a match to TRBD1. Germline trimming cut 0 bases from V and 6 bases from J; bases unmatched to any gene: 10. Germline V gives CDR1 LGHNA, CDR2 YNFKEQ. The CDR3 spans 16 residues.

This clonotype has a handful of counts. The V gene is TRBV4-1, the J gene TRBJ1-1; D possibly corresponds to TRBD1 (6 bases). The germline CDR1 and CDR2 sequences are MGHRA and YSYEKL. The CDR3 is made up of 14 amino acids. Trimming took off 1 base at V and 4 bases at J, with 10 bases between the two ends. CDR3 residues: CASSQAGRGTEAFF. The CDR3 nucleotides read TGCGCCAGCAGCCAAGCCGGCAGGGGCACTGAAGCTTTCTTT.

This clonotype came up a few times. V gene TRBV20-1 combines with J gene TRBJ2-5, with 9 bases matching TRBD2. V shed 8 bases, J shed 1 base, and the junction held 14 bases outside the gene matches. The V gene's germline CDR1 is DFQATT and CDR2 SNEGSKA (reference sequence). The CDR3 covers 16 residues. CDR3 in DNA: TGCAGTTCCCGATTGGGGGCGGGAGGGCCCCAAGAGACCCAGTACTTC. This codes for CSSRLGAGGPQETQYF.

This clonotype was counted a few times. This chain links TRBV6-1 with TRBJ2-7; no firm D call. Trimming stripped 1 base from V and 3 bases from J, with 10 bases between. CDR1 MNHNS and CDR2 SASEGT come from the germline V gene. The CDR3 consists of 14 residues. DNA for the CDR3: TGTGCCAGCAGTGAAGGGGTGGGTATCTACGAGCAGTACTTC. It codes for CASSEGVGIYEQYF.

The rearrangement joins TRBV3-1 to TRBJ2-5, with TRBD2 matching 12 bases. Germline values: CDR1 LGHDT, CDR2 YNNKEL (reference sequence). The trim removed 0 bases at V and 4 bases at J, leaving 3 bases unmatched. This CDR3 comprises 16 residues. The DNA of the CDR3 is TGTGCCAGCAGCCAAGAAAGACTAGCGGGAGCAGAGACCCAGTACTTC. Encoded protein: CASSQERLAGAETQYF.

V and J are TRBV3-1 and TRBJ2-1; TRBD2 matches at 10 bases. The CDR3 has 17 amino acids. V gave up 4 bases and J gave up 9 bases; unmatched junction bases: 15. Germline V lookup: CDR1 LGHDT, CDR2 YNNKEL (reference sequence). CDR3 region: CASSPRYLAGVVGEQFF. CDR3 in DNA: TGTGCCAGCAGCCCAAGATACCTAGCGGGAGTCGTGGGTGAGCAGTTCTTC.

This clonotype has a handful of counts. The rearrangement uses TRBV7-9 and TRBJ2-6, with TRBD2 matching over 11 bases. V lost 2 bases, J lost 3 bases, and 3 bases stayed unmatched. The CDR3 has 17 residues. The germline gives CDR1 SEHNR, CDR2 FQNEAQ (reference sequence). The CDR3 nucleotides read TGTGCCAGCAGCTTAACCGGGACTAGCGGTGGGGCCAACGTCCTGACTTTC. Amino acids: CASSLTGTSGGANVLTF.

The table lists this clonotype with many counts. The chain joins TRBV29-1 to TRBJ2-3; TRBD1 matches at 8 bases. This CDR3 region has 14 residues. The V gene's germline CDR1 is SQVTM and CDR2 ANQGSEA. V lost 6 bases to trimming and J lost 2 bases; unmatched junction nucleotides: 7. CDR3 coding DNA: TGCAGCGTAGCTCTACAGGGGGACACAGATACGCAGTATTTT. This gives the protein CSVALQGDTDTQYF.

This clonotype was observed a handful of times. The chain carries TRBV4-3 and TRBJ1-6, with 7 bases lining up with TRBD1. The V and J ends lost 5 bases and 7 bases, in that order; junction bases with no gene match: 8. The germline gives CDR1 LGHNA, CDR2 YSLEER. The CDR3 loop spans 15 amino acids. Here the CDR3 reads CASSTRQGDNSPLHF. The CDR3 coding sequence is TGCGCCAGCAGCACACGACAGGGTGACAATTCACCCCTCCACTTT.

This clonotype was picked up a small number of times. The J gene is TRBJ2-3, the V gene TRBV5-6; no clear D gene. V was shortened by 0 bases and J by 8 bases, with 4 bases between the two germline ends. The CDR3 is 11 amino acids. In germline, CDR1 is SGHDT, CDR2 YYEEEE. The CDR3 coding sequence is TGTGCCAGCAGCTTGGATGGTACGCAGTATTTT. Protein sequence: CASSLDGTQYF.

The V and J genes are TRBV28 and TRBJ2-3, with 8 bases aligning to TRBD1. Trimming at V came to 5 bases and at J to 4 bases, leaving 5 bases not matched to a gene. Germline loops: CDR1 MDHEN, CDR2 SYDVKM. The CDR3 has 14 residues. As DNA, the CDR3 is TGTGCCAGCAGTCTACAGGGGGGATCAGATACGCAGTATTTT. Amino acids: CASSLQGGSDTQYF. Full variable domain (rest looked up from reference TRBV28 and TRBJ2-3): DVKVTQSSRYLVKRTGEKVFLECVQDMDHENMFWYRQDPGLGLRLIYFSYDVKMKEKGDIPEGYSVSREKKERFSLILESASTNQTSMYLCASSLQGGSDTQYFGPGTRLTVL.

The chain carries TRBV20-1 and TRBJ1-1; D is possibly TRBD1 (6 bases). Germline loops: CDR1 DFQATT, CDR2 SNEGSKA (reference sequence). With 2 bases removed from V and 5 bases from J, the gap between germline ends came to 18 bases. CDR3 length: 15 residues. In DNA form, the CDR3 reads TGCAGTGCTAGACACCTAGGGGGGCGTGGGACTGAAGCTTTCTTT. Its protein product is CSARHLGGRGTEAFF.

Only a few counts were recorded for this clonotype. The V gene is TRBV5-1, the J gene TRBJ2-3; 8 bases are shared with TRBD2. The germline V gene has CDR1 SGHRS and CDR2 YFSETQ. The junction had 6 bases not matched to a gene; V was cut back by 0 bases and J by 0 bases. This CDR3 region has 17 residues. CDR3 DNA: TGCGCCAGCAGCTTGGGGGCGGCTAGCGGGAGCACAGATACGCAGTATTTT. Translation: CASSLGAASGSTDTQYF. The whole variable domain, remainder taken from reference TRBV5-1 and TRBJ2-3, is KAGVTQTPRYLIKTRGQQVTLSCSPISGHRSVSWYQQTPGQGLQFLFEYFSETQRNKGNFPGRFSGRQFSNSRSEMNVSTLELGDSALYLCASSLGAASGSTDTQYFGPGTRLTVL.

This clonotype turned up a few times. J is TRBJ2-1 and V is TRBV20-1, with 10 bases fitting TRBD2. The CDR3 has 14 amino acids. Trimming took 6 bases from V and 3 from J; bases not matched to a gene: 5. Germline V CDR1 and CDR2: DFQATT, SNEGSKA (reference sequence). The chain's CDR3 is CSAASSGGYNEQFF. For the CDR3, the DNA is TGCAGTGCAGCCTCTAGCGGGGGCTACAATGAGCAGTTCTTC.

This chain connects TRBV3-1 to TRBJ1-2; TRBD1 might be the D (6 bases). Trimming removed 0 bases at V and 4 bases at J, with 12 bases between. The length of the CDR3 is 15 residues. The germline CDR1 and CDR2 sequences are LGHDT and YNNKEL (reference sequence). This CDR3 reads CASSQDPRGPYGYTF. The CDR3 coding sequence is TGTGCCAGCAGCCAAGATCCCCGGGGGCCCTATGGCTACACCTTC.

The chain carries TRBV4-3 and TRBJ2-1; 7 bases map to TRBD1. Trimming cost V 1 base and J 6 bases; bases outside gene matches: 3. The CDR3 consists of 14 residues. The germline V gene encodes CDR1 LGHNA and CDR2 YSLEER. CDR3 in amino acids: CASSQGDSPNEQFF. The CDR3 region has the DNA TGCGCCAGCAGCCAAGGGGACAGCCCCAATGAGCAGTTCTTC.